A selection of T cell receptor beta chains follows, all from one sample in a study of cytomegalovirus exposure and HLA in healthy donors. Only in-frame clones appear in the TCRdb table, and some are missing; sequencing was by immunoSEQ multiplex PCR. The data hold over 150,000 clones, with around 83% observed a single time. The material sequenced was PBMCs. All receptors derive from a man between 45 and 60 years old in good health and CMV-seronegative. Both conserved end residues are part of each CDR3. The D gene is left open where the match is weak. Not every row has a clone size; where given, it reads once, few, many or a size class.

TRBV5-1	-	-	TRBJ2-3	CASSLLVTDTQYF	TGCGCCAGCAGCTTGCTAGTCACAGATACGCAGTATTTT
TRBV27	-	TRBD1	TRBJ2-1	CASSFLNRGYNEQFF	TGTGCCAGCAGTTTCCTAAACAGGGGGTACAATGAGCAGTTCTTC
TRBV28	-	TRBD1	TRBJ1-3	CASSLGGQGMDTIYF	TGTGCCAGCAGTTTAGGGGGACAGGGTATGGACACCATATATTTT
TRBV4-2	-	TRBD2	TRBJ2-2	CASSQDPGGSGTGELFF	TGTGCCAGCAGCCAAGACCCTGGCGGGAGTGGCACCGGGGAGCTGTTTTTT
TRBV7-2	-	TRBD2	TRBJ2-3	CASSLGPWGLVRF	TGTGCCAGCAGCTTGGGGCCGTGGGGACTAGTTAGGTTT
TRBV6-5	-	-	TRBJ2-7	CASSSPSGHEQYF	TGTGCCAGCAGTTCCCCCAGCGGGCACGAGCAGTACTTC
TRBV7-8	-	-	TRBJ2-4	CASSLAASLAKNIQYF	TGTGCCAGCAGCTTAGCGGCTTCCCTAGCCAAAAACATTCAGTACTTC
TRBV12-5	-	-	TRBJ1-4	CASAGWGVGEKLFF	TGTGCTAGTGCGGGATGGGGGGTAGGTGAAAAACTGTTTTTT
TRBV18	-	-	TRBJ2-7	CASSPRGYEQYF	TGTGCCAGCTCCCCCCGGGGGTACGAGCAGTACTTC
TRBV5-1	-	TRBD1	TRBJ2-4	CASSLPRDRENIQYF	TGCGCCAGCAGCTTACCCCGGGACAGGGAAAACATTCAGTACTTC
TRBV18	-	TRBD2	TRBJ2-2	CASSPSGYTGELFF	TGTGCCAGCTCTCCTAGCGGCTACACCGGGGAGCTGTTTTTT
TRBV28	-	-	TRBJ1-3	CASSLQMDTIYF	TGTGCCAGCAGTTTACAGATGGACACCATATATTTT
TRBV6-1	-	TRBD2	TRBJ2-3	CGLAGGLYTQYF	TGTGGACTAGCGGGAGGGTTATATACGCAGTATTTT
TRBV5-1	-	-	TRBJ1-6	CASSSGRASSPLHF	TGCGCCAGCAGCAGTGGCAGGGCGTCCTCACCCCTCCACTTT
TRBV28	once	TRBD1	TRBJ2-1	CAGGGDRGVNEQFF	TGTGCCGGCGGAGGGGACAGGGGCGTCAATGAGCAGTTCTTC
TRBV27	-	-	TRBJ1-5	CASSLNRNSNQPQHF	TGTGCCAGCAGTTTAAACAGGAATAGCAATCAGCCCCAGCATTTT
TRBV7-3	once	TRBD2	TRBJ2-1	CASSLRLADYNEQFF	TGTGCCAGCAGCCTAAGACTAGCGGACTACAATGAGCAGTTCTTC
TRBV28	-	-	TRBJ2-7	CASGRDARLREQYF	TGTGCCAGCGGGCGGGACGCTCGTTTGAGGGAGCAGTACTTC